This T cell receptor beta chain was sequenced in a study of technical replicates of blood from a handful of donors. The table came from immunoSEQ multiplex PCR; TCRdb's copy has only in-frame clones and leaves some out. The data show around 100,000 clones, nearly 96% seen once. As to this clone: The same CDR3 can be traced to other DNA sequences in this sample.

Per the germline V gene, CDR1 is MNHEY and CDR2 is SVGAGI. Trimming removed 0 bases from V and 4 bases from J, with 10 bases in between. The CDR3 consists of 15 residues. The genes are TRBV6-5 and TRBJ1-5; the D is unclear. The specimen sequenced was T cells isolated from PBMCs. The receptor was isolated from a human donor in good health. The CDR3, as DNA: TGTGCCAGCAGTTACTCAAGAGGGTCGAATCAGCCCCAGCATTTT. It codes for CASSYSRGSNQPQHF.